These 5 T cell receptor beta chains were all obtained from the same sample, sequenced in a study of T cell responses to AZD1222 COVID-19 vaccine. Method: immunoSEQ multiplex PCR; TCRdb's copy keeps in-frame clones and lacks some. The sample has 150,000 or so clones; around nine tenths are singletons. The sample in question was peripheral blood, obtained on day 0 of AZD1222 vaccination. Receptor source: an adult in good health.

V gene TRBV30 combines with J gene TRBJ1-1; D unclear. CDR1 and CDR2 (germline): GTSNPN, SVGIG (reference sequence). The CDR3 has 14 amino acids. V was pared by 2 bases and J by 1 base, with 11 bases between. Written as DNA, the CDR3 is TGTGCCTGGAGTTCGGGTTGGGGGAACACTGAAGCTTTCTTT. Translation gives CAWSSGWGNTEAFF.

This clone appeared once. CDR3 nucleotide sequence: TGCAGTGCCCCACGGAACTACGAGCAGTACTTC. The encoded protein is CSAPRNYEQYF. The V gene is TRBV20-1, the J gene TRBJ2-7, with no clear D. Germline V CDR1 and CDR2: DFQATT, SNEGSKA (reference sequence). Trimming pared 6 bases from V and 3 bases from J, leaving 9 bases between. The CDR3 extends over 11 amino acids.

The chain is built from TRBV5-3 and TRBJ2-1; TRBD1 might be the D (6 bases). TRBV5-3 belongs to the ORF category, with a function that is uncertain. Trimming pared 10 bases from V and 5 bases from J, leaving 7 bases between. This CDR3 has 10 residues. DNA of the CDR3: TGTGCCGGGGGCCACAATGAGCAGTTCTTC. Translated, it gives CAGGHNEQFF.

This clone occurred once. J is TRBJ2-2 and V is TRBV6-5; D gene uncertain. Trimming pared 2 bases from V and 4 bases from J, leaving 11 bases between. This CDR3 region has 15 residues. Germline V lookup: CDR1 MNHEY, CDR2 SVGAGI. CDR3 amino acids: CASSYTGTSTGELFF. The DNA for the CDR3 is TGTGCCAGCAGTTACACGGGTACAAGCACCGGGGAGCTGTTTTTT.

The chain carries TRBV2 and TRBJ1-6; D is uncertain. Germline V gene sequence: CDR1 SNHLY, CDR2 FYNNEI. The CDR3 loop spans 16 amino acids. Between the trimmed V and J ends, which lost 2 bases and 3 bases, there was a span of 11 bases. CDR3 residues: CASSEKGNLYNSPLHF. The CDR3 DNA follows: TGTGCCAGCAGTGAAAAGGGTAACCTCTATAATTCACCCCTCCACTTT.